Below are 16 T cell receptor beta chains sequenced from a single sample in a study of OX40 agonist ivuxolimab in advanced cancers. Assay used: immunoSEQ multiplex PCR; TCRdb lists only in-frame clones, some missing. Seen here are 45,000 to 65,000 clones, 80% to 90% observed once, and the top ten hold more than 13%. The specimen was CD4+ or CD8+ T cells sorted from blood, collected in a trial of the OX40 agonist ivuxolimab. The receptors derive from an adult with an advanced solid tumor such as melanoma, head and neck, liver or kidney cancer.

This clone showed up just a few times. The CDR3 sequence is CAWSTDGQETQYF. The CDR3 nucleotides read TGTGCCTGGAGTACGGACGGCCAAGAGACCCAGTACTTC. This chain joins TRBV30 and TRBJ2-5; D unclear. CDR3 length: 13 amino acids. Trimming pared 2 bases from V and 1 base from J, leaving 8 bases between. The germline CDR1 and CDR2 sequences are GTSNPN and SVGIG (reference sequence).

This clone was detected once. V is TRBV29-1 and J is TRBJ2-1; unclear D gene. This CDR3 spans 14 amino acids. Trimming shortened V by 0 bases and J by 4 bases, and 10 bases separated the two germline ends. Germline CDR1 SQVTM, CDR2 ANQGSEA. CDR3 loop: CSVEDPAHYNEQFF. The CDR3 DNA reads TGCAGCGTTGAAGATCCAGCCCATTACAATGAGCAGTTCTTC.

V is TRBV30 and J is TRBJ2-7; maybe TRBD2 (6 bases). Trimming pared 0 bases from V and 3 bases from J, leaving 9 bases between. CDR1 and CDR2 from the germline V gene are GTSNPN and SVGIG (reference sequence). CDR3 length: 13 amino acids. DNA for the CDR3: TGTGCCTGGAGTGTCGGGGGTTTCTACGAGCAGTACTTC. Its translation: CAWSVGGFYEQYF.

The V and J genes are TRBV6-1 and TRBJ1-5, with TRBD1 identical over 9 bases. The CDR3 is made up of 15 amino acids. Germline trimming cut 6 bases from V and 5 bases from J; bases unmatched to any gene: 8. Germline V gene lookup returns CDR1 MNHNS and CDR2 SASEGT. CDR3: CASRDGGQGYQPQHF. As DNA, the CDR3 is TGTGCCAGCAGGGATGGGGGACAGGGCTATCAGCCCCAGCATTTT.

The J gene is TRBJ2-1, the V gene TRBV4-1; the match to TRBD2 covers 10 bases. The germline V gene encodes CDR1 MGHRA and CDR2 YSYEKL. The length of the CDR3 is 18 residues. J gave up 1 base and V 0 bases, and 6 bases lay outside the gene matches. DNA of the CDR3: TGCGCCAGCAGCCAAGAAAGAGCGGGGGGGCGATCCTACAATGAGCAGTTCTTC. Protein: CASSQERAGGRSYNEQFF.

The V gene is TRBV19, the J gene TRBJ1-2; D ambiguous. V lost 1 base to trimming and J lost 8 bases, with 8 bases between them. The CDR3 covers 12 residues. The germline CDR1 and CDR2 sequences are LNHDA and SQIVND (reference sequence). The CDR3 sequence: CASSIGAEGYTF. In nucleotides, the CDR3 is TGTGCCAGTAGTATAGGGGCAGAAGGCTACACCTTC.

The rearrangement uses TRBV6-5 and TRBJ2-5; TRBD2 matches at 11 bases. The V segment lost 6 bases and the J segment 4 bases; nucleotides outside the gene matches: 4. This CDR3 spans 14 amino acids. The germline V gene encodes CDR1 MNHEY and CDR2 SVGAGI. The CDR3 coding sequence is TGTGCCAGCAGGCTTCTAGCGGGAGGAGAGACCCAGTACTTC. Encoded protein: CASRLLAGGETQYF.

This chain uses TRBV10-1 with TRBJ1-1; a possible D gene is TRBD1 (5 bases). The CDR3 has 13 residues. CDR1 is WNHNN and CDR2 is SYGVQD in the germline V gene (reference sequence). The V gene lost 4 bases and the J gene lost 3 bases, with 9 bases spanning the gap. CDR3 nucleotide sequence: TGCGCCAGCAGTGCTGGGGACTACACTGAAGCTTTCTTT. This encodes CASSAGDYTEAFF.

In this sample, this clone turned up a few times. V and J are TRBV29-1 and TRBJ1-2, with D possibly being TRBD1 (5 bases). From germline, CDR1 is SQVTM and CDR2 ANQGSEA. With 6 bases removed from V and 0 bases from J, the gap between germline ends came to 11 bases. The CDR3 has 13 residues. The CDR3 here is CSVAGPSNYGYTF. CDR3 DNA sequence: TGCAGCGTAGCAGGGCCGTCTAACTATGGCTACACCTTC.

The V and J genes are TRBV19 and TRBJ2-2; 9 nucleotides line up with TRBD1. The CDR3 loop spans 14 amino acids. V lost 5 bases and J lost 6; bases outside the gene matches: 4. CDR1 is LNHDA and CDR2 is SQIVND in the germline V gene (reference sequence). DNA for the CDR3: TGTGCCAGTAGTCTTGGACAGGGGCCCGGGGAGCTGTTTTTT. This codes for CASSLGQGPGELFF.

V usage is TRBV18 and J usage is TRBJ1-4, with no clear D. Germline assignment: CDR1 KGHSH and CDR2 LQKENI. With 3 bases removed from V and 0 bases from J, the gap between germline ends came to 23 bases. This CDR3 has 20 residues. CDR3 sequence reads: CASSPTQILSGTATNEKLFF. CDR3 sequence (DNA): TGTGCCAGCTCACCTACGCAAATCCTCAGTGGAACAGCAACTAATGAAAAACTGTTTTTT.

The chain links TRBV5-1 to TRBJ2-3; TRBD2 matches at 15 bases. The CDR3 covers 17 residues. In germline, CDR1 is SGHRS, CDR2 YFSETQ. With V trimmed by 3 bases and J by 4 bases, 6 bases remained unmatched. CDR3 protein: CASSSGLAGGLADTQYF. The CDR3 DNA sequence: TGCGCCAGCAGCTCCGGACTAGCGGGGGGGCTGGCAGATACGCAGTATTTT.

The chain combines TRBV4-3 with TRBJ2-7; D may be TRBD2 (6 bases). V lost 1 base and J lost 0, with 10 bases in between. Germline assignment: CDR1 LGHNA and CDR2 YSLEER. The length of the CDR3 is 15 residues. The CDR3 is CASSQGSSASYEQYF. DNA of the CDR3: TGCGCCAGCAGCCAAGGTTCTAGCGCCTCCTACGAGCAGTACTTC.

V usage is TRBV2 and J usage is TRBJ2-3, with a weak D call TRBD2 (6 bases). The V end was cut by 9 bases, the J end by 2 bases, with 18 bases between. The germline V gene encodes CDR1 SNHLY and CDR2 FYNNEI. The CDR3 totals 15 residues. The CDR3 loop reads CASILGEVITDTQYF. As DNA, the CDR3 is TGTGCCAGTATTCTGGGGGAGGTAATCACAGATACGCAGTATTTT. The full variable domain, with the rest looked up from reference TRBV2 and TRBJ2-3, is EPEVTQTPSHQVTQMGQEVILRCVPISNHLYFYWYRQILGQKVEFLVSFYNNEISEKSEIFDDQFSVERPDGSNFTLKIRSTKLEDSAMYFCASILGEVITDTQYFGPGTRLTVL.

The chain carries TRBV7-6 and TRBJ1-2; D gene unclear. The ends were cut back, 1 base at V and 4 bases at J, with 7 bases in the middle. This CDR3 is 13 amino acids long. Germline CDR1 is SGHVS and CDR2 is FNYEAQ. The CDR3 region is CASSLEAGYGYTF. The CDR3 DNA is TGTGCCAGCAGCTTAGAGGCGGGCTATGGCTACACCTTC.

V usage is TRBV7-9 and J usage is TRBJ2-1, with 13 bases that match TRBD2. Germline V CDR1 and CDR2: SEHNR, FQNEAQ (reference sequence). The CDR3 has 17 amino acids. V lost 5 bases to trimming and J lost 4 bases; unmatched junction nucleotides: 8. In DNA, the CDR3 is TGTGCCAGCAGCACGAGGACTAGCGGGGGACCTTACAATGAGCAGTTCTTC. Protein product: CASSTRTSGGPYNEQFF.